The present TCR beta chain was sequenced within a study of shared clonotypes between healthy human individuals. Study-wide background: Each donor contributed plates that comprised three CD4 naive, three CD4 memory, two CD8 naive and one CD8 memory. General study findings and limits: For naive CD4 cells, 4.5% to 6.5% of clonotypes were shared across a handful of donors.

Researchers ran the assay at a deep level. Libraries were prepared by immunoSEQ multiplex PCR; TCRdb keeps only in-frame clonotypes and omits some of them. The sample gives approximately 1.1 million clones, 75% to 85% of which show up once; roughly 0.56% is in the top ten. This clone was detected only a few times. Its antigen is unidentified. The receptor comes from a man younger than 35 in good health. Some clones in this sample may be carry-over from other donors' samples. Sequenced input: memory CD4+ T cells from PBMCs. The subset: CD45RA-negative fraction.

The CDR3 region has the DNA TGTGCCAGCAGCTTCAGCGGGGAAAATTCACCCCTCCACTTT. This encodes CASSFSGENSPLHF. The gene calls are TRBV7-9 and TRBJ1-6; D not resolved. V dropped 3 bases and J dropped 7 bases, with 10 bases sitting between them. Germline V CDR1 and CDR2: SEHNR, FQNEAQ (reference sequence). The CDR3 covers 14 residues.